This T cell receptor beta chain came from a study of blood T cell repertoires in COVID-19. Across the whole study: Collection of acute and convalescent COVID-19 samples took place in the United States, Italy and Spain.

This clone has more than one count but fewer than ten. Germline CDR1 reads SGHTS; CDR2 reads YDEGEE. Trimming stripped 0 bases from V and 3 bases from J, with 10 bases between. This CDR3 contains 15 residues. The protocol was immunoSEQ multiplex PCR, while the TCRdb copy is restricted to in-frame clones and leaves out a portion. Of about 170,000 clones detected, around 85% appear once; the ten largest clones hold roughly 3%. This TCR was sampled from a human donor with acute or convalescent COVID-19. The donor label of this sample is uncertain. The material sequenced was peripheral blood. The chain has TRBV5-8 and TRBJ1-5, with D unclear. CDR3 bases: TGTGCCAGCAGCTTGGCGCAGGCCATCAATCAGCCCCAGCATTTT. Encoded protein: CASSLAQAINQPQHF.